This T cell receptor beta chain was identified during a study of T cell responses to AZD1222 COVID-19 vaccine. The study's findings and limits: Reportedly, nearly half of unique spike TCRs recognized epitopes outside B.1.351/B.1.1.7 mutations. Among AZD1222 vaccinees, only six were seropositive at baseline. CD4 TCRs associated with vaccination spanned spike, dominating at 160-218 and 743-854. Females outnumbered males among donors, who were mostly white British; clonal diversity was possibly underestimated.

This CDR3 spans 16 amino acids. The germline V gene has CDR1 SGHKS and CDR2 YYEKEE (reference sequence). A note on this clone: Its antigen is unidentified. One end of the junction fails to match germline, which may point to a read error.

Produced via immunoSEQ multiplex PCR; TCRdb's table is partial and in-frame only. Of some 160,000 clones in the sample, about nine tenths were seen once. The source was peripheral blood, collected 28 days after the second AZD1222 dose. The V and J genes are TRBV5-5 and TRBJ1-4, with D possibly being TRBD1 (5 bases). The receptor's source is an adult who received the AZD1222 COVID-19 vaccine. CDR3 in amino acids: CASSPGVRTGNEKRVF. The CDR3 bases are TGTGCCAGCAGCCCGGGGGTGAGGACCGGGAATGAAAAACGGGTTTTT.